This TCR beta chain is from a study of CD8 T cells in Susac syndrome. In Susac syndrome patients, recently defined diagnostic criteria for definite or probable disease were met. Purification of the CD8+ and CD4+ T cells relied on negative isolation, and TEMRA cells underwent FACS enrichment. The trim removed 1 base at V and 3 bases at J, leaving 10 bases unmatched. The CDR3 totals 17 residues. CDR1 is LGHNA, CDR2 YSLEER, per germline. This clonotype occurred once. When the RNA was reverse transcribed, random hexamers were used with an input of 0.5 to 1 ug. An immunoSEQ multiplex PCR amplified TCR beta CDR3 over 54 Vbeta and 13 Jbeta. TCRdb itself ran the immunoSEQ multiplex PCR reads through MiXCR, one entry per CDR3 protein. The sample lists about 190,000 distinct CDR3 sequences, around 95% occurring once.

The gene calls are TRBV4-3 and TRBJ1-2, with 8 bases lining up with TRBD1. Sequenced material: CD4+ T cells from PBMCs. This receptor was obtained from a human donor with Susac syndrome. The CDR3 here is CASSQAYPQGAHYGYTF. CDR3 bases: TGCGCCAGCAGCCAAGCATACCCTCAGGGGGCTCACTATGGCTACACCTTC.